The 5 T cell receptor beta chains listed next were all sequenced from one sample in a study of somatic mutations in cytotoxic T cells in rheumatoid arthritis. Some clones are missing from TCRdb's copy, which holds only in-frame ones; the method was immunoSEQ multiplex PCR. The data show 25,000 to 35,000 clones, more than 75% seen once. The sample was CD8+ T cells sorted from blood. All receptors come from an adult with rheumatoid arthritis.

This clone was seen a single time. The rearrangement joins TRBV6-1 to TRBJ1-1; D possibly corresponds to TRBD1 (6 bases). Trimming removed 8 bases at V and 2 bases at J, with 15 bases between. The CDR3 covers 14 residues. CDR1 MNHNS and CDR2 SASEGT come from the germline V gene. The chain's CDR3 is CASSKTGVNTEAFF. As DNA, the CDR3 is TGTGCCAGCTCAAAGACAGGCGTCAACACTGAAGCTTTCTTT.

The chain carries TRBV4-3 and TRBJ1-2; maybe TRBD1 (5 bases). This CDR3 is 17 amino acids long. Per germline, CDR1 LGHNA and CDR2 YSLEER. V lost 0 bases to trimming and J lost 4 bases, with 18 bases between them. This CDR3 reads CASSQDLRGSVTYGYTF. The CDR3 bases are TGCGCCAGCAGCCAAGATTTGCGGGGGTCGGTTACCTATGGCTACACCTTC.

The rearrangement links TRBV14 to TRBJ2-7, with D maybe TRBD1 (5 bases). CDR1 and CDR2 from the germline V gene are SGHDN and FVKESK. Trimming left V 3 bases short and J 4 bases short, with 13 bases between. CDR3 length: 14 residues. CDR3 sequence reads: CASSHGAGLYEQYF. As DNA, the CDR3 is TGTGCCAGCAGCCATGGGGCAGGGCTATACGAGCAGTACTTC.

This clone was counted a few times. This rearrangement joins TRBV27 to TRBJ2-7, with 10 bases matching TRBD2. V shed 6 bases and J 7 bases; nucleotides not matched to a gene: 9. The germline CDR1 and CDR2 sequences are MNHEY and SMNVEV (reference sequence). The CDR3 extends over 14 amino acids. CDR3 sequence: CASSRAGGLREQYF. CDR3 sequence (DNA): TGTGCCAGCAGCAGAGCGGGAGGGCTGAGAGAGCAGTACTTC.

V is TRBV9 and J is TRBJ1-5; D is uncertain. CDR3 size: 12 residues. Germline V gives CDR1 SGDLS, CDR2 YYNGEE. V was trimmed by 7 bases and J by 4 bases, leaving 9 bases between them. The CDR3 DNA reads TGTGCCAGCGGTCCCGGAAATCAGCCCCAGCATTTT. It yields the protein CASGPGNQPQHF.